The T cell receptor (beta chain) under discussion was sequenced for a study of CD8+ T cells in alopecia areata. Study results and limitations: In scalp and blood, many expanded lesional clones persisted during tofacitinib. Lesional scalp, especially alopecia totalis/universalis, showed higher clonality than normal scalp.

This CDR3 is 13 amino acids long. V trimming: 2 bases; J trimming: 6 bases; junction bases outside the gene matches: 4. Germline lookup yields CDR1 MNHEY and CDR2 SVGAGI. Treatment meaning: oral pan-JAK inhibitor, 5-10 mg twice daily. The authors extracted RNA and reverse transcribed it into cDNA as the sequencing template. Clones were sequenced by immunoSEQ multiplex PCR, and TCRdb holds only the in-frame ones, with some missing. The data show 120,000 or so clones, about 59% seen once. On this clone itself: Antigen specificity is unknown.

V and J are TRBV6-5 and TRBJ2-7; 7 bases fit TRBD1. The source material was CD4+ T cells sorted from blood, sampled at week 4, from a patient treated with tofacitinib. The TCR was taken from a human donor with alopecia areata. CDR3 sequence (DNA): TGTGCCAGCAGTTACCAGGGGGTGGGCGAGCAGTACTTC. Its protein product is CASSYQGVGEQYF.